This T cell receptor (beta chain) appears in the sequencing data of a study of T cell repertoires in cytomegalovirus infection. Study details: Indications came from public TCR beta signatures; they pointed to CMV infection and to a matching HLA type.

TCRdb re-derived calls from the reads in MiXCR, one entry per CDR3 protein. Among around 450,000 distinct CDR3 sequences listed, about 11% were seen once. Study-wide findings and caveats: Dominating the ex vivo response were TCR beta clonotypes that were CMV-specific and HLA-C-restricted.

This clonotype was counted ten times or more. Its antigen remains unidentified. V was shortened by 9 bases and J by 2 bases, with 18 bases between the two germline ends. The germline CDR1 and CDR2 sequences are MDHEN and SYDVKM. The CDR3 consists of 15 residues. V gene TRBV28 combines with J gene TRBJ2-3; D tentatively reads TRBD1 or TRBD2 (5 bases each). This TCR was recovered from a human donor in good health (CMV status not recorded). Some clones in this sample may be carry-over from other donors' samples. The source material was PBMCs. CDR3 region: CASFRDQRDTDTQYF. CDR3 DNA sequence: TGTGCCAGTTTCCGGGACCAGCGTGACACAGATACGCAGTATTTT.